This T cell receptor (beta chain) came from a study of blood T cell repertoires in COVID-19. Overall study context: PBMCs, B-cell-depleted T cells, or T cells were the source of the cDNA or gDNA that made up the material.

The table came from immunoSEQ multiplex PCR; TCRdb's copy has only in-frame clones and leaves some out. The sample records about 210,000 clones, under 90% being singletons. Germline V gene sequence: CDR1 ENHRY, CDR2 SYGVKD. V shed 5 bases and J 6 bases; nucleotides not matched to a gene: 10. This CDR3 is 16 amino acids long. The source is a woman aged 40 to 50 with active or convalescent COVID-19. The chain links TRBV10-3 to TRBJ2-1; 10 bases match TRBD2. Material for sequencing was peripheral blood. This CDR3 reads CAISMTGTSAGNEQFF. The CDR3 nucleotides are TGTGCCATCAGTATGACCGGGACTAGCGCAGGCAATGAGCAGTTCTTC.